The T cell receptor beta chain described here comes from a study of T-cell memory formation after mild COVID-19. Study outcomes and limitations: Contracting clones from day 15 to 85 showed balanced CD4/CD8; later expanders favored CD4+. Cross-reactive memory apparently joined, as some responding clones appeared in pre-infection memory. CD8+ contracting clones occupied EMRA, while CD4+ ones occupied mainly CM and EM.

A single record per CDR3 protein comes from TCRdb applying MiXCR to the 5' RACE reads. Among hundreds of thousands of distinct CDR3 sequences listed, roughly 20% were seen once. CDR1 and CDR2 (germline): SEHNR, FQNEAQ (reference sequence). V was pared by 3 bases and J by 8 bases, with 13 bases between. The CDR3 sequence is 13 residues long. Note on this clonotype: Its target is not known.

Sample: PBMCs or a T cell subset sorted from them (not recorded which). This receptor was taken from an adult woman who had mild COVID-19 (a few samples of this study predate the infection). Cell type and time point are not known. The chain has TRBV7-9 and TRBJ1-2; no reliable D call. The CDR3 coding sequence is TGTGCCAGCAGCTTCTCAGACACCCGCGGCTACACCTTC. This sequence encodes CASSFSDTRGYTF. Using reference TRBV7-9 and TRBJ1-2 for the parts outside the CDR3, the full variable domain is DTGVSQNPRHKITKRGQNVTFRCDPISEHNRLYWYRQTLGQGPEFLTYFQNEAQLEKSRLLSDRFSAERPKGSFSTLEIQRTEQGDSAMYLCASSFSDTRGYTFGSGTRLTVV.